The sequence of this TCR beta chain was determined in a study of blood T cell repertoires in COVID-19. In the study overall: COVID-19 samples, acute and convalescent, were from the United States, Italy and Spain.

Clones were sequenced by immunoSEQ multiplex PCR, and TCRdb holds only the in-frame ones, with some missing. The sample lists roughly 150,000 clones, 82% occurring once. In this sample, this clone turned up once. The receptor was derived from a woman of 80 years or more with active or convalescent COVID-19. Sequencing input: peripheral blood.

Here the CDR3 reads CASSGNTGGMGEKLFF. CDR3 in DNA: TGCGCCAGCAGCGGAAACACAGGGGGCATGGGTGAAAAACTGTTTTTT. The chain couples TRBV5-1 to TRBJ1-4; 9 bases line up with TRBD1. J gave up 7 bases and V 4 bases, and 11 bases lay outside the gene matches. The germline gives CDR1 SGHRS, CDR2 YFSETQ. This CDR3 comprises 16 residues.